This TCR beta chain was recovered during a study of shared clonotypes between healthy human individuals. Using immunoSEQ multiplex PCR, the repertoire was profiled, and TCRdb retains in-frame clones only, with some absent. The sample consists of hundreds of thousands of clones, around 72% of them appearing once. To note about this clone: The antigen is unknown.

Study results and limitations: Represented diversity, genetic and exposure-history alike, was limited by few donors.

The sequenced sample consisted of memory CD4+ T cells sorted from blood. Documented subset: CD45RA-negative fraction. This sequence was found in a man aged 25 to 40 in good health.

The CDR3 DNA reads TGCGCCAGCAGCCAAAACAGGGAGGGCTACACCTTC. Amino acids: CASSQNREGYTF. The chain links TRBV10-2 to TRBJ1-2, with D possibly matching TRBD1 (6 bases). V was cut by 6 bases and J by 8 bases, with 13 bases left in between. The CDR3 has 12 residues. CDR1 is WSHSY, CDR2 SAAADI, per germline.